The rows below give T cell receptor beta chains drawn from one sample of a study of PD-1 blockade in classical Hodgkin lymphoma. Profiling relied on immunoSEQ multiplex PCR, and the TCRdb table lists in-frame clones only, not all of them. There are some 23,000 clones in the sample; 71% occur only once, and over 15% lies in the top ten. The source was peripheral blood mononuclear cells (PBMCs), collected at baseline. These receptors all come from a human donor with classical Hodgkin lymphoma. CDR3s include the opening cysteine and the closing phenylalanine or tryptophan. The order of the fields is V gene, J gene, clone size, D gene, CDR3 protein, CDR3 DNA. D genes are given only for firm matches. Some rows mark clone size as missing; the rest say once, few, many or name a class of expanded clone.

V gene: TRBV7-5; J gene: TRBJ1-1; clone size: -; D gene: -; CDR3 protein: CARSPEGMNTEAFF; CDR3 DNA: TGTGCCAGAAGCCCCGAGGGGATGAACACTGAAGCTTTCTTT
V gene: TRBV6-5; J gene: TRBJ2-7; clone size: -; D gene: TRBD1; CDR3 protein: CASSNRDRAEQYF; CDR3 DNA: TGTGCCAGCAGTAACCGGGACAGGGCCGAGCAGTACTTC
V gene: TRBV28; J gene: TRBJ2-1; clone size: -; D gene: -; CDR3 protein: CASRLTHSYNEQFF; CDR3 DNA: TGTGCCAGCAGACTCACCCACTCCTACAATGAGCAGTTCTTC
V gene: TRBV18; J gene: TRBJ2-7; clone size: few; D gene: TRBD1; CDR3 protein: CASSPSTGDRYF; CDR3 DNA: TGTGCCAGCTCACCCTCGACAGGGGACAGGTACTTC
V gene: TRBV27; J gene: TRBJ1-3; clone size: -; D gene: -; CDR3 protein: CASSLHQPVNGNTIYF; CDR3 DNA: TGTGCCAGCAGTCTCCACCAACCAGTCAATGGAAACACCATATATTTT
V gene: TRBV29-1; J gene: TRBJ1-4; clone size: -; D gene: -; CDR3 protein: CSVAGTSTATNEKLFF; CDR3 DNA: TGCAGCGTTGCCGGGACATCCACTGCAACTAATGAAAAACTGTTTTTT
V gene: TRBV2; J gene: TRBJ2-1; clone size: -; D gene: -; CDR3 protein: CASSEVGPSYNEQFF; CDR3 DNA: TGTGCCAGCAGTGAAGTCGGACCCTCCTACAATGAGCAGTTCTTC
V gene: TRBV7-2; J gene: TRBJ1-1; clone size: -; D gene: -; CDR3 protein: CASSLVKKSGVNTEAFF; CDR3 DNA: TGTGCCAGCAGCTTAGTTAAAAAATCAGGGGTCAACACTGAAGCTTTCTTT
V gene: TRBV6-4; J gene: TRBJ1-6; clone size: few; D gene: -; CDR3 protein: CASSADRQSPLHF; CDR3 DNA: TGTGCCAGCAGTGCCGACAGGCAATCACCCCTCCACTTT
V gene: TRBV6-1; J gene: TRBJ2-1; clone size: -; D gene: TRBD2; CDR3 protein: CASRLAGGNEQFF; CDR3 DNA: TGTGCCAGCAGGCTAGCGGGAGGTAATGAGCAGTTCTTC
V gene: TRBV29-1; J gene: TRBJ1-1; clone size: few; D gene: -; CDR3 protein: CSATPRVNTEAFF; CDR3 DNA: TGCAGCGCCACCCCACGGGTGAACACTGAAGCTTTCTTT
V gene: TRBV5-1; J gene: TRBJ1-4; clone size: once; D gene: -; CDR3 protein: CASSLYGGKGEKLLF; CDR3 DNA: TGCGCCAGCAGCTTGTACGGGGGGAAGGGTGAAAAACTGCTTTTT
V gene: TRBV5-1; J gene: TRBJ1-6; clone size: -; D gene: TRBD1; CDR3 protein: CASSSGQGVRSPLHF; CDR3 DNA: TGCGCCAGCAGCTCGGGACAGGGGGTCAGATCACCCCTCCACTTT
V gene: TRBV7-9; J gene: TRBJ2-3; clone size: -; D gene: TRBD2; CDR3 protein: CASSLALAGGTDTQYF; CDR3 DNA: TGTGCCAGCAGCTTAGCACTAGCGGGGGGCACAGATACGCAGTATTTT
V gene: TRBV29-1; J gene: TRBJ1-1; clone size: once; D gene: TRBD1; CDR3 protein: CSVSGTGTEAFF; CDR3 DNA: TGCAGCGTGTCCGGGACAGGCACTGAAGCTTTCTTT
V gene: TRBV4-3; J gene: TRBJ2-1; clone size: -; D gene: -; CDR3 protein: CASSQAGARSEQFF; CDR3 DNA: TGCGCCAGCAGCCAAGCCGGGGCCAGAAGTGAGCAGTTCTTC
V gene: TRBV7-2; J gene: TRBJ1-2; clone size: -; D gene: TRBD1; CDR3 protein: CASSLGGQLHYGYTF; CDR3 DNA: TGTGCCAGCAGTTTGGGGGGACAGCTGCACTATGGCTACACCTTC
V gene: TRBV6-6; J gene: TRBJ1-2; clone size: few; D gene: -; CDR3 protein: CASMGGMLRYGYTF; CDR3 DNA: TGTGCCAGCATGGGTGGTATGTTGAGATATGGCTACACCTTC
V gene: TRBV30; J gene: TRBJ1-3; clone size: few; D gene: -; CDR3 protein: CAWTGDTIYF; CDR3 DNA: TGTGCCTGGACCGGTGACACCATATATTTT
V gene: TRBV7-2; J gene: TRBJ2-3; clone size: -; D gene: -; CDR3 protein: CASSVFGGTDTQYF; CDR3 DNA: TGTGCCAGCAGCGTCTTCGGGGGCACAGATACGCAGTATTTT
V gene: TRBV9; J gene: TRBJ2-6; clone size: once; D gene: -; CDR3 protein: CASSVLPSDSGANVLTF; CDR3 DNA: TGTGCCAGCAGCGTCCTTCCAAGTGACTCTGGGGCCAACGTCCTGACTTTC
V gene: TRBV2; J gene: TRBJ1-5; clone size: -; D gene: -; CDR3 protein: CASRTQPGTDQPQHF; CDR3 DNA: TGTGCCAGCAGAACACAGCCAGGGACGGATCAGCCCCAGCATTTT
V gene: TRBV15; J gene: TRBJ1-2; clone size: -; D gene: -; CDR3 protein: CATSTADGYYGYTF; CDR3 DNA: TGTGCCACCAGCACCGCGGACGGCTACTATGGCTACACCTTC
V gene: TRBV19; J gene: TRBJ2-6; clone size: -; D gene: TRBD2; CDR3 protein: CASTFPSGGPSSGANVLTF; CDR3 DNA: TGTGCCAGTACCTTCCCCAGCGGGGGACCAAGCTCTGGGGCCAACGTCCTGACTTTC
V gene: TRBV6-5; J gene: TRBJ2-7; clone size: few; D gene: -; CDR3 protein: CASTSPGPLEQYF; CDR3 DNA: TGTGCCAGCACTTCCCCGGGTCCCCTCGAGCAGTACTTC
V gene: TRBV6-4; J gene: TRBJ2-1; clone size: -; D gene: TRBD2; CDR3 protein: CASTGLAGAYNEQFF; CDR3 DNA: TGTGCCAGCACCGGACTAGCGGGGGCGTACAATGAGCAGTTCTTC
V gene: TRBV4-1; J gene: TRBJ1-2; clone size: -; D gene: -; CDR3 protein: CASSPGGYGYTF; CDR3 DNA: TGCGCCAGCAGCCCTGGCGGCTATGGCTACACCTTC
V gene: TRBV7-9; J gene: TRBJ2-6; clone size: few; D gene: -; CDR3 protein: CASSVVGSFSGANVLTF; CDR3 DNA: TGTGCCAGCAGCGTTGTTGGGAGCTTCTCTGGGGCCAACGTCCTGACTTTC
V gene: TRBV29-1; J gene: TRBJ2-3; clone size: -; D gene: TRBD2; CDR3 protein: CSVVGGGGDTQYF; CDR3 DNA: TGCAGCGTTGTAGGCGGGGGGGGTGATACGCAGTATTTT
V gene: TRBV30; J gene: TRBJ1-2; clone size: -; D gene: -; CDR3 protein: CAWLQTGANYGYTF; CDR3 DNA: TGTGCCTGGTTGCAAACAGGAGCTAACTATGGCTACACCTTC
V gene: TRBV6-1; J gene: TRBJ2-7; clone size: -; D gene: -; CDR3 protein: CASSGTLGEQYF; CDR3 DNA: TGTGCCAGCAGTGGAACCCTGGGCGAGCAGTACTTC
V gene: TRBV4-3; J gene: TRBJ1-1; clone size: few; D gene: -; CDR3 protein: CASSPAPGEQLNTEAFF; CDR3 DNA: TGCGCCAGCAGCCCAGCCCCAGGGGAACAGTTGAACACTGAAGCTTTCTTT
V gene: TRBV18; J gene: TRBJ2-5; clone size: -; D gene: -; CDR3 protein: CASSLRGDQETQYF; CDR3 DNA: TGTGCCAGCTCTCTCCGCGGGGACCAAGAGACCCAGTACTTC
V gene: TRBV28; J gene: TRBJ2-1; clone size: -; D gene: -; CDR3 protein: CASSLDGTRVEQFF; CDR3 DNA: TGTGCCAGCAGTTTGGACGGGACTCGGGTAGAGCAGTTCTTC
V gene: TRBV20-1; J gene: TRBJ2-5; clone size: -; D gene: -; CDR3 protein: CSAPQRETQYF; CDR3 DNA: TGCAGTGCTCCCCAACGGGAGACCCAGTACTTC
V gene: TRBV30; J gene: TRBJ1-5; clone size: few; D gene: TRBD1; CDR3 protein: CAWSVGTGVNQPQHF; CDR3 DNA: TGTGCCTGGAGTGTAGGGACAGGCGTAAATCAGCCCCAGCATTTT
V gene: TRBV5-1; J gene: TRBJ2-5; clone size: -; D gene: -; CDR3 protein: CASSQGPSNLPRAQYF; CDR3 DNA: TGCGCCAGCAGCCAGGGGCCTTCGAATCTCCCTCGGGCCCAGTACTTC
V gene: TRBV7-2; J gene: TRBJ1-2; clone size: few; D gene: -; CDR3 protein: CASSFSLGDYGYTF; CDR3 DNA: TGTGCCAGCAGCTTTAGCCTGGGGGACTATGGCTACACCTTC
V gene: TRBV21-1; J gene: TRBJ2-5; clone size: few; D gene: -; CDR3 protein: CASSGLAGLSRLETQYF; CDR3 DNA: TGTGCCAGCAGCGGACTAGCGGGATTATCTAGATTAGAGACCCAGTACTTC
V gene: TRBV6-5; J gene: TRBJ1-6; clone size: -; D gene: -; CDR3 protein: CASSYLASDNSPLHF; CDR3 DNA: TGTGCCAGCAGTTATTTGGCCAGCGATAATTCACCCCTCCACTTT
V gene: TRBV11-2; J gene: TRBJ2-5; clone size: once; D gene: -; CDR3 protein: CASSLGSQETQYF; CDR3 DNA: TGTGCCAGCAGCTTGGGGAGTCAAGAGACCCAGTACTTC
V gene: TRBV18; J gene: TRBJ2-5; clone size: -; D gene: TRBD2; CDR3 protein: CASSLLGLAGEKETQYF; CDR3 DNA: TGTGCCAGCTCACTTCTTGGACTAGCGGGAGAGAAAGAGACCCAGTACTTC
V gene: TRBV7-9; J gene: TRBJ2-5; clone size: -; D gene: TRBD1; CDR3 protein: CASSLMTGGVETQYF; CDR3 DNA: TGTGCCAGCAGCTTAATGACAGGGGGCGTGGAGACCCAGTACTTC
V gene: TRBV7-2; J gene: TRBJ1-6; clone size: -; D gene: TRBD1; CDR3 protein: CASSSRTGYNSPLHF; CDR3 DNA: TGTGCCAGCAGCTCTAGGACAGGGTATAATTCACCCCTCCACTTT
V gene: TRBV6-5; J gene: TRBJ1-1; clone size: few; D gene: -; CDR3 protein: CASNGRSMNTEAFF; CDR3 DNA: TGTGCCAGCAATGGGCGATCCATGAACACTGAAGCTTTCTTT
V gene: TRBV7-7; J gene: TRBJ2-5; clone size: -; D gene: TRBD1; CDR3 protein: CASSYDRVAETQYF; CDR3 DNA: TGTGCTAGCAGCTATGACAGGGTGGCGGAGACCCAGTACTTC
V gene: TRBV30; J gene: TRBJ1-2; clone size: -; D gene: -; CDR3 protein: CAWSLGPGAWSGYTF; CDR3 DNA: TGTGCCTGGAGTTTGGGTCCCGGTGCTTGGAGTGGCTACACCTTC
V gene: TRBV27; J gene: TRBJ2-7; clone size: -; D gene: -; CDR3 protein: CASRTHLQFNSYEQYF; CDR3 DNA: TGTGCCAGCAGAACTCATTTACAGTTCAACTCCTACGAGCAGTACTTC
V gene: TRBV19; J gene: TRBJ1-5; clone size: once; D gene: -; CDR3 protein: CASSILGLGKPQHF; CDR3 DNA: TGTGCCAGTAGTATTTTAGGACTGGGGAAACCCCAGCATTTT
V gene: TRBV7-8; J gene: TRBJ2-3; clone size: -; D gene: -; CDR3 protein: CASSALRTDTQYF; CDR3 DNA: TGTGCCAGCAGCGCCCTTCGCACAGATACGCAGTATTTT
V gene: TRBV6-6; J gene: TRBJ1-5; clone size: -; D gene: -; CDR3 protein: CASSYGGSNQPQHF; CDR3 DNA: TGTGCCAGCAGTTACGGGGGGAGCAATCAGCCCCAGCATTTT
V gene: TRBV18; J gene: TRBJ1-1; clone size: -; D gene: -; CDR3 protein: CASSPGRVPTEAFF; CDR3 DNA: TGTGCCAGCTCACCGGGCAGGGTCCCCACTGAAGCTTTCTTT
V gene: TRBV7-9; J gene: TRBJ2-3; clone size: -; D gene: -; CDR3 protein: CASSIGTTDTQYF; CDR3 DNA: TGTGCCAGCAGCATAGGGACCACAGATACGCAGTATTTT
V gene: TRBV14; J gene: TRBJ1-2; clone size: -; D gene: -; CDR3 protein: CASSQVVNYGYTF; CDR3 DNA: TGTGCCAGCAGCCAAGTAGTTAACTATGGCTACACCTTC
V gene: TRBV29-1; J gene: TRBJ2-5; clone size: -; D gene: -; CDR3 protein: CSVASVQNQETQYF; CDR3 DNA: TGCAGCGTTGCTAGTGTACAAAACCAAGAGACCCAGTACTTC